This section outlines one T cell receptor (beta chain) sequence together with its context. The data derive from a study of shared clonotypes between healthy human individuals. Original processing methods: Filtering differed, since immunoSEQ gave only junction sequences and no quality scores. Repertoires were generated with immunoSEQ multiplex PCR, while TCRdb's copy carries only in-frame clones and drops some. V and J calls and clone size are as listed in that table; D and trimming were resolved from the DNA. The profile shows fewer than 3 million clones, approximately 90% of them singletons. The germline CDR1 and CDR2 sequences are SGHRS and YFSETQ. Trimming shortened V by 4 bases and J by 7 bases, and 14 bases separated the two germline ends. This CDR3 is 14 amino acids long. Each of the donors was a healthy adult who was HIV-negative and had not had a recent acute infection or vaccination.

The clonotype comes from a man aged 18 to 29 in good health. Some clones in this sample may be carry-over from other donors' samples. This chain connects TRBV5-1 to TRBJ1-4; the D gene is possibly TRBD1 (6 bases). Sample: naive CD4+ T cells from PBMCs. Described subset: CD45RA+ positively selected. The CDR3 region has the DNA TGCGCCAGCAGCCTACAGGGAACTGGTGAAAAACTGTTTTTT. Amino acids: CASSLQGTGEKLFF.